The 5 T cell receptor beta chains listed next were all sequenced from one sample in a study of blood T cell repertoires in COVID-19. Assay: immunoSEQ multiplex PCR; the TCRdb copy retains only in-frame clones and omits some. The sample includes 400,000 to 550,000 clones, nearly 90% of them seen just once. The sequenced sample was PBMCs or T cells enriched from blood (not recorded which). The receptors here all came from a woman aged 18-29 years with acute COVID-19.

This clone was seen just once. The genes are TRBV4-1 and TRBJ2-1, with TRBD2 matching 8 bases. The CDR3 totals 16 residues. CDR1 MGHRA and CDR2 YSYEKL come from the germline V gene. J was trimmed by 6 bases and V by 4 bases; bases with no gene match: 11. The CDR3 DNA reads as TGCGCCAGCAGCCCAGGAAGCGGGGGTGACATCAATGAGCAGTTCTTC. Its protein product is CASSPGSGGDINEQFF.

The V call is TRBV11-2, the J call TRBJ2-5, with D possibly TRBD1 on 5 matching bases. The V gene's germline CDR1 is SGHAT and CDR2 FQNNGV. Trimming took off 4 bases at V and 5 bases at J, with 11 bases between the two ends. CDR3 size: 13 residues. CDR3 sequence reads: CASSWGPRETQYF. The CDR3 nucleotides read TGTGCCAGCAGCTGGGGCCCCAGGGAGACCCAGTACTTC. The whole variable domain, remainder taken from reference TRBV11-2 and TRBJ2-5, is EAGVAQSPRYKIIEKRQSVAFWCNPISGHATLYWYQQILGQGPKLLIQFQNNGVVDDSQLPKDRFSAERLKGVDSTLKIQPAKLEDSAVYLCASSWGPRETQYFGPGTRLLVL.

CDR3 nucleotides: TGTGCCAGCAGCAAAGGGGGGGTGAACACTGAAGCTTTCTTT. It encodes CASSKGGVNTEAFF. The chain combines TRBV7-3 with TRBJ1-1; the D gene is possibly TRBD1 (6 bases). Germline V CDR1 and CDR2: SGHTA, FQGTGA. V lost 5 bases and J lost 0, with 10 bases in between. The CDR3 loop spans 14 amino acids.

The gene calls are TRBV29-1 and TRBJ1-2, with no clear D. The CDR3 is 14 residues long. Trimming took 0 bases from V and 3 from J, leaving 11 bases between them. Germline V CDR1 and CDR2: SQVTM, ANQGSEA. CDR3 loop: CSVEDPIGDYGYTF. The CDR3 nucleotides read TGCAGCGTTGAAGACCCGATCGGGGACTATGGCTACACCTTC.

The rearrangement links TRBV7-9 to TRBJ2-2, with D maybe TRBD2 (6 bases). Germline loops: CDR1 SEHNR, CDR2 FQNEAQ (reference sequence). CDR3 length: 11 amino acids. The V end lost 3 bases, the J end lost 11 bases, and 7 bases lay between the germline ends. In nucleotides, the CDR3 is TGTGCCAGCAGCTTGCGGGGTGAGCTGTTTTTT. As protein: CASSLRGELFF.